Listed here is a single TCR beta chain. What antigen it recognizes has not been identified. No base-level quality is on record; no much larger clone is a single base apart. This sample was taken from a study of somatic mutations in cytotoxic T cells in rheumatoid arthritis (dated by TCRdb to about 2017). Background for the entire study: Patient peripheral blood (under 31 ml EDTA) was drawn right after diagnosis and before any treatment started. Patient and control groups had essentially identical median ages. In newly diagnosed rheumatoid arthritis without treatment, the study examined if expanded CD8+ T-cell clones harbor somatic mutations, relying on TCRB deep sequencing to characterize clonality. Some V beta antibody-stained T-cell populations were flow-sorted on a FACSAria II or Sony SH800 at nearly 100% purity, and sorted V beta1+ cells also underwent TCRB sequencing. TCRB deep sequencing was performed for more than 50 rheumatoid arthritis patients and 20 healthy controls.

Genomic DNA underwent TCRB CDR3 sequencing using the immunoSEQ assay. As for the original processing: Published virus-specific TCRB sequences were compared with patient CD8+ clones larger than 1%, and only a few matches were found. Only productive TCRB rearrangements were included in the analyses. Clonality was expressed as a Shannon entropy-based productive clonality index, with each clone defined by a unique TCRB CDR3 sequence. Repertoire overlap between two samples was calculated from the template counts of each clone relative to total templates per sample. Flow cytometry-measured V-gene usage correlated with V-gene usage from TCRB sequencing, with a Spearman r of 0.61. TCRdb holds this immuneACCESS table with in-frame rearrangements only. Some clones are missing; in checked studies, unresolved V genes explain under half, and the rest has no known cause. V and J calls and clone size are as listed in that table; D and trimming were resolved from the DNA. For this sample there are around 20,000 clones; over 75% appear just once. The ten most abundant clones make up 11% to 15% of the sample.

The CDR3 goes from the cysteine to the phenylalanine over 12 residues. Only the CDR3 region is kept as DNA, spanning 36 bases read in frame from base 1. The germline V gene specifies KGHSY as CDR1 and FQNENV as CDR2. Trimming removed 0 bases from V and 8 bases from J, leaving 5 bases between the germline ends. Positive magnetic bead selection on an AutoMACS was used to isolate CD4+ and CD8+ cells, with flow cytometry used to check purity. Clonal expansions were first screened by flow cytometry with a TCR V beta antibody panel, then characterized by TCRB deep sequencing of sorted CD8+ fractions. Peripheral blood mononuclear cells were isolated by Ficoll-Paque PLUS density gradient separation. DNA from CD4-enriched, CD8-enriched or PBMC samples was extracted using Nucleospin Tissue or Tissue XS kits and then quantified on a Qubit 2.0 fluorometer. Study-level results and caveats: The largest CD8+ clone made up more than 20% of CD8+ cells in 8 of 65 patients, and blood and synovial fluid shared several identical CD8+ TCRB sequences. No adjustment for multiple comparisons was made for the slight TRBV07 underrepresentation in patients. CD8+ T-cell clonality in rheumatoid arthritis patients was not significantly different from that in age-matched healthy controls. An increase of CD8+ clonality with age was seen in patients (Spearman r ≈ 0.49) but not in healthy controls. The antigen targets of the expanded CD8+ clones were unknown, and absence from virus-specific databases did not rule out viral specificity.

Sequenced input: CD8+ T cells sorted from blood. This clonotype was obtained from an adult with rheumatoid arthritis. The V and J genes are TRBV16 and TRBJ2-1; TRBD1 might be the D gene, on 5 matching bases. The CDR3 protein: CASSQSGDEQFF. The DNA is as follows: TGTGCCAGCAGCCAATCAGGGGATGAGCAGTTCTTC.